The 20 T cell receptor beta chains reported below all come from one sample, sequenced in a study of OX40 agonist ivuxolimab in advanced cancers. Clones were read by immunoSEQ multiplex PCR, and TCRdb kept only the in-frame ones, dropping some. The top ten clones hold 8.2% of a sample with tens of thousands of clones, around 81% of them seen once. The sequences come from CD4+ or CD8+ T cells sorted from blood, collected in a trial of the OX40 agonist ivuxolimab. All receptors derive from an adult with an advanced solid tumor such as melanoma, head and neck, liver or kidney cancer.

This chain links TRBV11-2 with TRBJ2-3, with D hard to call. The germline gives CDR1 SGHAT, CDR2 FQNNGV. CDR3 length equals 16 residues. V was shortened by 1 base and J by 0 bases, with 11 bases between the two germline ends. The CDR3 reads CASSLGTVSSTDTQYF. The CDR3 region has the DNA TGTGCCAGCAGCTTAGGGACGGTTTCTAGCACAGATACGCAGTATTTT. Using reference TRBV11-2 and TRBJ2-3 for the parts outside the CDR3, the full variable domain is EAGVAQSPRYKIIEKRQSVAFWCNPISGHATLYWYQQILGQGPKLLIQFQNNGVVDDSQLPKDRFSAERLKGVDSTLKIQPAKLEDSAVYLCASSLGTVSSTDTQYFGPGTRLTVL.

This clone was seen only a few times. V usage is TRBV30 and J usage is TRBJ1-5; D not certain. V lost 1 base, J lost 2 bases, and 6 bases lay in between. CDR3 length equals 13 residues. Germline V gives CDR1 GTSNPN, CDR2 SVGIG (reference sequence). CDR3 DNA: TGTGCCTGGAGTGGTAGTGGCAATCAGCCCCAGCATTTT. Protein: CAWSGSGNQPQHF.

This rearrangement joins TRBV9 to TRBJ2-7; TRBD2 matches at 7 bases. J gave up 2 bases and V 0 bases, and 5 bases lay outside the gene matches. The CDR3 spans 15 residues. The germline gives CDR1 SGDLS, CDR2 YYNGEE. The DNA of the CDR3 is TGTGCCAGCAGCGTAGGCGGGGGTTGGGCCTACGAGCAGTACTTC. Residues: CASSVGGGWAYEQYF.

The CDR3 bases are TGTGCCAGCGGAAAGACCACCCAAGAGACCCAGTACTTC. Protein sequence: CASGKTTQETQYF. The rearrangement uses TRBV25-1 and TRBJ2-5; D not resolved. The CDR3 is 13 amino acids. The germline CDR1 and CDR2 sequences are MGHDK and SYGVNS. V dropped 8 bases and J dropped 1 base, with 11 bases sitting between them. Supplemented by reference TRBV25-1 and TRBJ2-5, the full variable domain reads EADIYQTPRYLVIGTGKKITLECSQTMGHDKMYWYQQDPGMELHLIHYSYGVNSTEKGDLSSESTVSRIRTEHFPLTLESARPSHTSQYLCASGKTTQETQYFGPGTRLLVL.

This sequence joins TRBV4-1 and TRBJ1-4; TRBD1 agrees at 9 bases. The CDR3 length is 20 residues. CDR1 MGHRA and CDR2 YSYEKL come from the germline V gene. V lost 4 bases and J lost 3; bases outside the gene matches: 18. CDR3 coding DNA: TGCGCCAGCAGCCGCACACAGGGGGCGCCGGTCTTTCGCCCTAATGAAAAACTGTTTTTT. It codes for CASSRTQGAPVFRPNEKLFF.

The chain carries TRBV18 and TRBJ2-3, with 10 positions matching TRBD1. The CDR3 spans 17 residues. Germline V gene lookup returns CDR1 KGHSH and CDR2 LQKENI. J gave up 4 bases and V 2 bases, and 9 bases lay outside the gene matches. DNA of the CDR3: TGTGCCAGCTCACCAGTGCTGGGACAGGGGAAGGCAGATACGCAGTATTTT. Encoded protein: CASSPVLGQGKADTQYF.

The chain carries TRBV27 and TRBJ1-6; perhaps TRBD1 as D (5 bases). The CDR3 loop spans 13 amino acids. Trimming removed 5 bases at V and 10 bases at J, with 12 bases between. The V gene's germline CDR1 is MNHEY and CDR2 SMNVEV (reference sequence). The CDR3: CASSRAQGSPLHF. The CDR3 bases are TGTGCCAGCAGTCGGGCCCAGGGATCACCCCTCCACTTT.

The genes are TRBV11-1 and TRBJ2-7; D unclear. Germline-derived CDR1 and CDR2 are SGHAT and FQDESV (reference sequence). CDR3 length: 13 residues. V lost 1 base and J 7 bases, leaving 11 bases between the germline ends. CDR3 residues: CASSLGIGQEQYV. CDR3 sequence (DNA): TGTGCCAGCAGCTTAGGAATCGGTCAAGAGCAGTACGTC.

The sample holds one count of this clone. The chain recombines TRBV7-3 with TRBJ2-5; D gene unclear. The CDR3 length is 13 residues. Per the germline V gene, CDR1 is SGHTA and CDR2 is FQGTGA. V was clipped by 1 base and J by 4 bases, with 7 bases between them. CDR3 sequence reads: CASSLSPGETQYF. The DNA for the CDR3 is TGTGCCAGCAGCTTAAGTCCTGGAGAGACCCAGTACTTC.

This clone showed up just a few times. This chain connects TRBV5-4 to TRBJ1-5, with no clear D. V lost 0 bases to trimming and J lost 0 bases, with 4 bases between them. The CDR3 has 14 amino acids. Germline CDR1 reads SGHNT; CDR2 reads YYREEE (reference sequence). The DNA for the CDR3 is TGTGCCAGCAGCTTGGATGGTAGCAATCAGCCCCAGCATTTT. It yields the protein CASSLDGSNQPQHF.

This chain joins TRBV7-9 and TRBJ1-1; possible D gene TRBD1, 6 bases. Germline CDR1 SEHNR, CDR2 FQNEAQ (reference sequence). Trimming removed 1 base from V and 10 bases from J, with 25 bases in between. The CDR3 runs 17 residues. This CDR3 reads CASSLDAGEILDDGAFF. For the CDR3, the DNA is TGTGCCAGCAGCTTAGATGCAGGGGAGATCCTGGACGACGGAGCTTTCTTT. Variable domain in full (rest from reference TRBV7-9 and TRBJ1-1): DTGVSQNPRHKITKRGQNVTFRCDPISEHNRLYWYRQTLGQGPEFLTYFQNEAQLEKSRLLSDRFSAERPKGSFSTLEIQRTEQGDSAMYLCASSLDAGEILDDGAFFGQGTRLTVV.

The chain combines TRBV7-9 with TRBJ2-1; D ambiguous. V was pared by 6 bases and J by 12 bases, with 15 bases between. The CDR3 has 12 residues. Germline loops: CDR1 SEHNR, CDR2 FQNEAQ (reference sequence). DNA of the CDR3: TGTGCCAGCAGTCCCGGCCGGGTCGGGCAGTTCTTC. Translating it yields CASSPGRVGQFF.

V and J are TRBV7-2 and TRBJ1-5, with 10 nucleotides matching TRBD1. The trim removed 6 bases at V and 8 bases at J, leaving 4 bases unmatched. CDR1 SGHTA and CDR2 FQGNSA come from the germline V gene. This CDR3 region has 13 residues. The CDR3 reads CASSRDRGEPQHF. CDR3 coding DNA: TGTGCCAGCAGTCGGGACAGGGGCGAGCCCCAGCATTTT.

The chain carries TRBV5-1 and TRBJ2-7, with 8 nucleotides matching TRBD2. With V trimmed by 2 bases and J by 5 bases, 9 bases remained unmatched. Germline V gene sequence: CDR1 SGHRS, CDR2 YFSETQ. This CDR3 comprises 15 residues. In nucleotides, the CDR3 is TGCGCCAGCAGCTTAGGAATAGCGGGGTCGGACGAGCAGTACGTC. Its protein product is CASSLGIAGSDEQYV.

As for this clone: Other DNA sequences in the same sample also yield this CDR3. The DNA for the CDR3 is TGTGCCAGCAGCTACGGGACAGGGGTGGGAACTGAAGCTTTCTTT. Residues: CASSYGTGVGTEAFF. The chain employs TRBV7-8 and TRBJ1-1; 10 nucleotides align to TRBD1. The CDR3 extends over 15 amino acids. V gave up 4 bases and J gave up 5 bases; unmatched junction bases: 7. CDR1 and CDR2 (germline): SGHVS, FQNEAQ. The full variable domain, in which reference TRBV7-8 and TRBJ1-1 provide the parts outside the CDR3, is GAGVSQSPRYKVAKRGQDVALRCDPISGHVSLFWYQQALGQGPEFLTYFQNEAQLDKSGLPSDRFFAERPEGSVSTLKIQRTQQEDSAVYLCASSYGTGVGTEAFFGQGTRLTVV.

This chain connects TRBV5-1 to TRBJ1-1; TRBD1 might be the D (6 bases). The CDR3 is 14 amino acids. Germline loops: CDR1 SGHRS, CDR2 YFSETQ. Trimming took 0 bases from V and 7 from J, leaving 13 bases between them. CDR3 in amino acids: CASSLVGTTDEAFF. The DNA for the CDR3 is TGCGCCAGCAGCTTGGTCGGGACAACGGATGAAGCTTTCTTT.

V usage is TRBV9 and J usage is TRBJ2-1; a possible D gene is TRBD2 (6 bases). The CDR3 consists of 16 residues. From germline, CDR1 is SGDLS and CDR2 YYNGEE. V lost 3 bases, J lost 3 bases, and 16 bases lay in between. The CDR3 protein is CASSASGGDLYNEQFF. For the CDR3, the DNA is TGTGCCAGCAGCGCATCGGGCGGGGACCTCTACAATGAGCAGTTCTTC. Supplemented by reference TRBV9 and TRBJ2-1, the full variable domain reads DSGVTQTPKHLITATGQRVTLRCSPRSGDLSVYWYQQSLDQGLQFLIQYYNGEERAKGNILERFSAQQFPDLHSELNLSSLELGDSALYFCASSASGGDLYNEQFFGPGTRLTVL.

V usage is TRBV5-1 and J usage is TRBJ2-3; D perhaps matches TRBD2 (6 bases). Germline CDR1 is SGHRS and CDR2 is YFSETQ. The CDR3 spans 13 residues. V dropped 4 bases and J dropped 4 bases, with 10 bases sitting between them. The CDR3 loop is CASSTGLPDTQYF. The CDR3 bases are TGCGCCAGCAGCACGGGACTTCCAGATACGCAGTATTTT.

The table lists this clone with a count of one. This rearrangement joins TRBV20-1 to TRBJ2-5; no reliable D call. V gave up 5 bases and J gave up 6 bases, with 10 bases separating them. The CDR3 runs to 11 residues. From germline, CDR1 is DFQATT and CDR2 SNEGSKA (reference sequence). As DNA, the CDR3 is TGCAGTGCTCTCGGTGGTAAGACCCAGTACTTC. It codes for CSALGGKTQYF.

The chain couples TRBV9 to TRBJ2-5, with D possibly being TRBD1 or TRBD2 (7 bases each). Deletions cut 4 bases from V and 11 bases from J, with 24 bases between. The CDR3 length is 15 residues. CDR1 SGDLS and CDR2 YYNGEE come from the germline V gene. The CDR3 DNA reads as TGTGCCAGCAGCCGAAGGGGGACAGCGGGGCTGGAGCAGTACTTC. The encoded protein is CASSRRGTAGLEQYF.